A single T cell receptor beta chain is shown here with its context. The target antigen is unknown. The sample originates from a study of T cell repertoires in cytomegalovirus infection. Study-level background: Recently described HLA-C-restricted plus well-studied HLA-B-restricted CMV epitopes were used.

TCRdb re-called the reads with MiXCR, one entry per CDR3 protein. The sample lists about 110,000 distinct CDR3 sequences, roughly 39% occurring once. This clonotype was obtained from a human donor in good health (CMV status not recorded). Some clones in this sample may be carry-over from other donors' samples. The sample consisted of CD8+ T cells from cultured PBMCs, taken from culture after CMV antigen stimulation.

For the CDR3, the DNA is TGTGCCAGCAGTCAGGACAGGGGGAACATTCAGTACTTC. Amino acid sequence: CASSQDRGNIQYF. V is TRBV3-1 and J is TRBJ2-4, with 10 bases fitting TRBD1. Germline V gene data show CDR1 as LGHDT and CDR2 as YNNKEL (reference sequence). The CDR3 is 13 residues long. V dropped 6 bases and J dropped 7; count of bases not matched to a gene: 3.